These T cell receptor beta chains were read from a single sample in a study of cytomegalovirus exposure and HLA in healthy donors. Sequencing used immunoSEQ multiplex PCR; TCRdb keeps in-frame clones, though not all of them. The sample contains under 150,000 clones, 80% to 90% of which appear only once. Sequenced sample: PBMCs. These receptors were taken from a middle-aged woman in good health and CMV-seropositive. The CDR3 runs from the conserved cysteine through the conserved F or W. Fields, in order: D gene, clone size, J gene, V gene, CDR3 protein, CDR3 DNA. A D gene is named only where the DNA matches it firmly. The size field is filled for only some rows; it gives once, few, many or a size class.

TRBD1,NA,TRBJ1-5,TRBV25-1,CASSEGRGHGQPQHF,TGTGCCAGCAGTGAAGGCAGGGGGCATGGTCAGCCCCAGCATTTT
TRBD1,NA,TRBJ1-5,TRBV29-1,CSVVTGGNQPQHF,TGCAGCGTTGTGACAGGGGGCAATCAGCCCCAGCATTTT
NA,NA,TRBJ1-1,TRBV6-1,CASSADRDTEAFF,TGTGCCAGCAGCGCCGACAGAGACACTGAAGCTTTCTTT
NA,NA,TRBJ2-7,TRBV15,CATSPQGGSYEQYF,TGTGCCACCAGCCCCCAGGGGGGCTCCTACGAGCAGTACTTC
NA,NA,TRBJ2-5,TRBV19,CASRSGFGETQYF,TGTGCCAGTAGGTCGGGGTTTGGAGAGACCCAGTACTTC
NA,NA,TRBJ2-5,TRBV7-2,CASSPVQETQYF,TGTGCCAGCAGCCCGGTACAAGAGACCCAGTACTTC
NA,few,TRBJ2-3,TRBV5-6,CASSLLARAQYF,TGTGCCAGCAGCTTACTAGCTCGCGCGCAGTATTTT
NA,NA,TRBJ1-5,TRBV30,CAWSPMLGGNQPQHF,TGTGCCTGGAGTCCCATGTTGGGCGGCAATCAGCCCCAGCATTTT
NA,NA,TRBJ2-5,TRBV4-2,CASRKEETQYF,TGTGCCAGCAGGAAGGAGGAGACCCAGTACTTC
NA,NA,TRBJ1-6,TRBV9,CASKAGPNNSPLHF,TGTGCCAGCAAGGCAGGCCCAAATAATTCACCCCTCCACTTT
TRBD1,NA,TRBJ1-2,TRBV4-3,CASSQDSQDRGFPTF,TGCGCCAGCAGCCAAGATAGTCAGGACAGGGGCTTCCCCACCTTC
TRBD2,NA,TRBJ2-1,TRBV19,CASTTGLAGRYEQFF,TGTGCCAGTACCACGGGGCTAGCGGGAAGATATGAGCAGTTCTTC
TRBD1,NA,TRBJ2-7,TRBV6-6,CASGFEGQPYEQYF,TGTGCCAGCGGTTTTGAGGGACAGCCCTACGAGCAGTACTTC
TRBD1,few,TRBJ1-3,TRBV5-6,CASSLVGTELFSGNTIYF,TGTGCCAGCAGCTTGGTTGGGACAGAATTATTCTCTGGAAACACCATATATTTT
NA,NA,TRBJ2-5,TRBV7-3,CASSLNYGSETQYF,TGTGCCAGCAGCTTAAATTACGGGAGCGAGACCCAGTACTTC
NA,NA,TRBJ2-6,TRBV5-5,CASSIYREAGANVLTF,TGTGCCAGCAGCATATACAGGGAAGCTGGGGCCAACGTCCTGACTTTC
TRBD1,NA,TRBJ1-2,TRBV27,CASSPRDRVERLYGYTF,TGTGCCAGCAGTCCCCGGGACAGGGTCGAAAGACTCTATGGCTACACCTTC
TRBD1,few,TRBJ1-1,TRBV4-1,CASSLRQGAPEAFF,TGCGCCAGCAGCCTACGACAGGGGGCCCCTGAAGCTTTCTTT
TRBD1,few,TRBJ2-1,TRBV7-2,CASSSGQGVSHGRFF,TGTGCCAGCAGTTCAGGACAGGGGGTAAGTCATGGAAGGTTCTTC
NA,NA,TRBJ2-5,TRBV5-8,CASSSRGPETQYF,TGTGCCAGCAGCTCCAGGGGCCCAGAGACCCAGTACTTC
TRBD1,NA,TRBJ2-6,TRBV6-1,CASSAGQGPRSSGANVLTF,TGTGCCAGCAGTGCTGGACAGGGCCCCCGGAGCTCTGGGGCCAACGTCCTGACTTTC
NA,NA,TRBJ2-7,TRBV27,CASSLYSPRNSYEQYF,TGTGCCAGCAGTTTATACTCCCCTCGAAACTCCTACGAGCAGTACTTC
TRBD1,NA,TRBJ1-5,TRBV5-1,CASSADRGPHNQPQHF,TGCGCCAGCAGCGCCGACAGGGGCCCACACAATCAGCCCCAGCATTTT
TRBD1,NA,TRBJ2-2,TRBV6-1,CASSERGQGPNYGELFF,TGTGCCAGCAGTGAAAGGGGACAGGGACCAAATTACGGGGAGCTGTTTTTT
TRBD1,NA,TRBJ1-2,TRBV19,CASSPSGQGLNYGYTF,TGTGCCAGTAGTCCATCAGGACAGGGACTAAACTATGGCTACACCTTC
TRBD1,few,TRBJ1-4,TRBV6-1,CASSDRGRDEKLFF,TGTGCCAGCAGTGACAGGGGGCGCGATGAAAAACTGTTTTTT
TRBD1,NA,TRBJ1-5,TRBV29-1,CSVAYAGTGDNRPQHF,TGCAGCGTTGCCTATGCCGGGACAGGGGACAATCGGCCCCAGCATTTT
NA,once,TRBJ2-7,TRBV28,CASSTQAPYEQYF,TGTGCCAGCAGTACCCAGGCCCCCTACGAGCAGTACTTC
TRBD1,once,TRBJ1-1,TRBV7-3,CASSSAGGNTEAFF,TGTGCCAGCAGCTCCGCAGGGGGGAACACTGAAGCTTTCTTT
TRBD1,NA,TRBJ1-2,TRBV5-1,CASKGTEANYGYTF,TGCGCCAGCAAGGGGACAGAAGCTAACTATGGCTACACCTTC
NA,NA,TRBJ2-5,TRBV27,CASSTLPPDRDTQETQYF,TGTGCCAGCAGCACCTTACCCCCGGACAGAGACACCCAAGAGACCCAGTACTTC
TRBD1,NA,TRBJ1-2,TRBV30,CARTYRTGEHYTF,TGTGCCAGAACCTATCGGACAGGGGAACACTACACCTTC
NA,NA,TRBJ1-4,TRBV9,CASSAGGGVNEKLFF,TGTGCCAGCAGCGCCGGGGGAGGGGTGAATGAAAAACTGTTTTTT
TRBD2,NA,TRBJ2-1,TRBV5-4,CASSLGTRGPNEQFF,TGTGCCAGCAGCTTGGGGACTAGAGGGCCGAATGAGCAGTTCTTC
TRBD1,once,TRBJ1-6,TRBV27,CASSSPRDRDNSPLHF,TGTGCCAGCAGTTCCCCCCGGGACAGGGATAATTCACCCCTCCACTTT
TRBD1,once,TRBJ2-2,TRBV2,CARARDRVTTGELFF,TGTGCCAGAGCGAGGGACAGGGTGACCACCGGGGAGCTGTTTTTT
NA,NA,TRBJ1-1,TRBV28,CASSFTTQAFF,TGTGCCAGCAGTTTTACAACACAAGCTTTCTTT
NA,NA,TRBJ2-7,TRBV7-9,CASSSGVYEQYF,TGTGCCAGCAGCTCGGGGGTATACGAGCAGTACTTC
TRBD1,NA,TRBJ1-1,TRBV19,CASSVQGEGTEAFF,TGTGCCAGTAGCGTCCAGGGGGAAGGAACTGAAGCTTTCTTT